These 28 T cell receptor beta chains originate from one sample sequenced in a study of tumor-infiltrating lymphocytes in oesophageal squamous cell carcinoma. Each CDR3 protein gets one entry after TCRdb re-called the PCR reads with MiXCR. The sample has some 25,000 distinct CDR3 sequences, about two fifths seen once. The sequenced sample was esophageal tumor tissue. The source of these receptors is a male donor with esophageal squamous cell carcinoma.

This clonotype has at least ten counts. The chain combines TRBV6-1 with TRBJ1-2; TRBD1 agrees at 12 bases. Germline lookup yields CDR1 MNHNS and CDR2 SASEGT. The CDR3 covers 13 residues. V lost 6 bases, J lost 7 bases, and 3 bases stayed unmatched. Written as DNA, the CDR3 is TGTGCCAGCAGAGAGGGACAGGGGGCTGGCTACACCTTC. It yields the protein CASREGQGAGYTF.

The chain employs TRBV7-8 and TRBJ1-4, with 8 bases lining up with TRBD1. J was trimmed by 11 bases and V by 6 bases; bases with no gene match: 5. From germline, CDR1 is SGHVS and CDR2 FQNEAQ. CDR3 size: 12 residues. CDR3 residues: CASRETGDKLFF. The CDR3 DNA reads TGTGCCAGCAGGGAGACAGGGGATAAACTGTTTTTT.

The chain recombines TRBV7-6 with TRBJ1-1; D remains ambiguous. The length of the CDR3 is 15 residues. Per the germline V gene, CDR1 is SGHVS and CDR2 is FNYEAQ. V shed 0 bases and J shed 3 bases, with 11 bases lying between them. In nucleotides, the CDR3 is TGTGCCAGCAGCTTAGCGCCAGCCCCGGACACTGAAGCTTTCTTT. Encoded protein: CASSLAPAPDTEAFF.

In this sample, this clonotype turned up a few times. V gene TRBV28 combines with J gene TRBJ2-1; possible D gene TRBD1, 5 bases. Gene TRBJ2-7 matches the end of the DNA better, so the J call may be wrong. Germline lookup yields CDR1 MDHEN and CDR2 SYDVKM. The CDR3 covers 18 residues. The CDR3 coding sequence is TGTGCCAGCAGTTTAGGGGCCTTCACATATAATCTCACCTACGAGCAGTACTTC. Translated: CASSLGAFTYNLTYEQYF.

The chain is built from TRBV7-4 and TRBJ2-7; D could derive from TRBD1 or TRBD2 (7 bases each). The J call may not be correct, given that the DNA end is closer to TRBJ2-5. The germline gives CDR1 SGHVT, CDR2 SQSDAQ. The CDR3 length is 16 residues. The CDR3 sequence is CASSLWPGGDQETQYF. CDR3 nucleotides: TGTGCCAGCAGCTTATGGCCAGGGGGGGACCAAGAGACCCAGTACTTC.

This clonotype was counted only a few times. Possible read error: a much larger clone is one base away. The CDR3 region has the DNA TGCGCCAGCAGCCTCCGGTGGCAGGATATCTCCTACGAGCAGTTCTTC. It specifies CASSLRWQDISYEQFF. The rearrangement uses TRBV4-1 and TRBJ2-4; D is uncertain. The J call is in doubt because the DNA end fits TRBJ2-1 better. The CDR3 loop spans 16 amino acids. CDR1 is MGHRA and CDR2 is YSYEKL in the germline V gene.

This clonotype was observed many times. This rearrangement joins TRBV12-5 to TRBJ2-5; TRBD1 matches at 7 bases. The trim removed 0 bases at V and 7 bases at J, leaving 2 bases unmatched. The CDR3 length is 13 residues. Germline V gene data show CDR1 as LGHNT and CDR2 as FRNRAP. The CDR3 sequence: CASGLVGGGTQYF. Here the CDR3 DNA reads TGTGCTAGTGGTTTGGTAGGGGGCGGGACCCAGTACTTC.

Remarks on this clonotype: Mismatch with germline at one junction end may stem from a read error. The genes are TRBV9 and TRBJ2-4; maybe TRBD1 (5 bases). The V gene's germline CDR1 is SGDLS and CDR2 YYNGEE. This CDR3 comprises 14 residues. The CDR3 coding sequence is TGTGCCAGCAGCGTAGAGGACACAAATTCACCCCTCCACTTC. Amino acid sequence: CASSVEDTNSPLHF. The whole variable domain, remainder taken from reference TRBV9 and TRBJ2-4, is DSGVTQTPKHLITATGQRVTLRCSPRSGDLSVYWYQQSLDQGLQFLIQYYNGEERAKGNILERFSAQQFPDLHSELNLSSLELGDSALYFCASSVEDTNSPLHFGAGTRLSVL.

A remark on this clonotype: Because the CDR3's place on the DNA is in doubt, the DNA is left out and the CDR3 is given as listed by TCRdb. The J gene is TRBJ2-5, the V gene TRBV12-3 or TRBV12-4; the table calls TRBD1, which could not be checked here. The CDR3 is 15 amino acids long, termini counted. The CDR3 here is CASSTSTVFSYEQYF.

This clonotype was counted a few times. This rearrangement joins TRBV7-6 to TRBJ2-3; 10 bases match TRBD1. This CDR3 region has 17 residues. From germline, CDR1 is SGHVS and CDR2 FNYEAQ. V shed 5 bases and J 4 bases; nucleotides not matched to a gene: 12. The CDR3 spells CASSAVWDRGFADTQYF. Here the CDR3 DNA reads TGTGCCAGCAGCGCAGTATGGGACAGGGGTTTCGCAGATACGCAGTATTTT.

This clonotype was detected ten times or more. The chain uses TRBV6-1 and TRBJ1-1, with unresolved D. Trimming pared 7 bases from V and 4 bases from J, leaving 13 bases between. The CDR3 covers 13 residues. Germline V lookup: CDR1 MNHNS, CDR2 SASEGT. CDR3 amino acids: CASKDKQFTEAFF. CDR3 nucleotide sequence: TGTGCCAGCAAGGATAAACAGTTCACTGAAGCTTTCTTT.

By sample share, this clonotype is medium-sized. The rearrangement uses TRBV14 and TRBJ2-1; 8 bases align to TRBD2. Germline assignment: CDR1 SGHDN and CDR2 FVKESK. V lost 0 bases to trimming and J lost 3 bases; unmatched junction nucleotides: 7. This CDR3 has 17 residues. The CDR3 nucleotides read TGTGCCAGCAGCCAAGAGTATCGACTAGCGTACTACAATGAGCAGTTCTTC. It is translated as CASSQEYRLAYYNEQFF.

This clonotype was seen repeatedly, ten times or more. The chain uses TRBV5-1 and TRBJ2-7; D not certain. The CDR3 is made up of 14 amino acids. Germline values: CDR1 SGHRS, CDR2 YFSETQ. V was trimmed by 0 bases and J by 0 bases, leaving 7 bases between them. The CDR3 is CASSLAGDSYEQYF. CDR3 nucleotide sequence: TGCGCCAGCAGCTTGGCCGGCGACTCCTACGAGCAGTACTTC.

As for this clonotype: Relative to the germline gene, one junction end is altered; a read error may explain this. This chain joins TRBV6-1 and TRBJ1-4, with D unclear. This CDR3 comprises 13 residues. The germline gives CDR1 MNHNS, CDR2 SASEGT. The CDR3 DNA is TGTGCCAGCTGTGAAGATTACTGTATATTAATTTTTTTT. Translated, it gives CASCEDYCILIFF.

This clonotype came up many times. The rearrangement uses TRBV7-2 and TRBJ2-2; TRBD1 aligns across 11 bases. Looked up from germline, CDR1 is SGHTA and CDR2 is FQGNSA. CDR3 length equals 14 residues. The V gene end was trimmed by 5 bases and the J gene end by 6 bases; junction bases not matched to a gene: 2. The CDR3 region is CASSMGQGAGELFF. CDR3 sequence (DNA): TGTGCCAGCAGCATGGGACAGGGGGCCGGGGAGCTGTTTTTT.

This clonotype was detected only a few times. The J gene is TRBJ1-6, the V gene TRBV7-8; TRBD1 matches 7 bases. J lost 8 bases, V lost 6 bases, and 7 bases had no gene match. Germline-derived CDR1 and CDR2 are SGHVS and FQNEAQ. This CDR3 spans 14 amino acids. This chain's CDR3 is CASSSTGQYSPLHF. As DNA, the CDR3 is TGTGCCAGCAGTTCGACAGGGCAGTATTCACCCCTCCACTTT.

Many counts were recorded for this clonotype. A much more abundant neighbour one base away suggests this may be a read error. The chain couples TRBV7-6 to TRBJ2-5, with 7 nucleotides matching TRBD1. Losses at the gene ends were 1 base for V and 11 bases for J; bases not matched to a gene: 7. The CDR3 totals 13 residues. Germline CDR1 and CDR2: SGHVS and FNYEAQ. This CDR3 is CASSLGDSNEQYF. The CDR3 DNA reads TGTGCCAGCAGCTTAGGGGACAGCAATGAGCAGTACTTC.

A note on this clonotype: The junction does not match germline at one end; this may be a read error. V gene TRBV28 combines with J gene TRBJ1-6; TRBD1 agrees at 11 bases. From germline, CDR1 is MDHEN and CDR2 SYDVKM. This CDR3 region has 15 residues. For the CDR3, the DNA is TGTGCCAGCGGATCCCGGACAGGGGGCTCCTACGAGCAGTACTTT. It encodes CASGSRTGGSYEQYF.

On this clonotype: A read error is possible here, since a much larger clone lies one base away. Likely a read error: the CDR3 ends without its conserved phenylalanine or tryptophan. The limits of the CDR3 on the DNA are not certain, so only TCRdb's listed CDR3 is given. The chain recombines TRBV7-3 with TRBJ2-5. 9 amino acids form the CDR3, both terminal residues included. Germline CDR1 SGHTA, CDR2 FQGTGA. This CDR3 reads CASSLPRRS.

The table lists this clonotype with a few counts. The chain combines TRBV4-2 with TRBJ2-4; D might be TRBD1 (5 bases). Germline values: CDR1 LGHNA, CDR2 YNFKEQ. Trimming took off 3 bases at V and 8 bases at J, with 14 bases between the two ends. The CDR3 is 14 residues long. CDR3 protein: CASSQRQGWYIQYF. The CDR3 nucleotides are TGTGCCAGCAGCCAGCGGCAGGGCTGGTACATTCAGTACTTC.

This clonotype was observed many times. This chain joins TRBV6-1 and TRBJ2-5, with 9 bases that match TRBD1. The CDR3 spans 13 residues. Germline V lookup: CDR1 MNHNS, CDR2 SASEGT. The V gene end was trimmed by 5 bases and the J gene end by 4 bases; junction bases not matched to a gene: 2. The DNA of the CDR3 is TGTGCCAGCAGTAACAGGGGGCCAGAGACCCAGTACTTC. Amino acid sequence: CASSNRGPETQYF.

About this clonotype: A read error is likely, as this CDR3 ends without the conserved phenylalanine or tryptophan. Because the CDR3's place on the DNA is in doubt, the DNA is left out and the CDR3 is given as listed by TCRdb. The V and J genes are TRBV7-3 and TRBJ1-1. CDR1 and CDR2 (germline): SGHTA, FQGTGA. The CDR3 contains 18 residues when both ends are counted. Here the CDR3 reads CASSQGASGSTMSSSSGQ.

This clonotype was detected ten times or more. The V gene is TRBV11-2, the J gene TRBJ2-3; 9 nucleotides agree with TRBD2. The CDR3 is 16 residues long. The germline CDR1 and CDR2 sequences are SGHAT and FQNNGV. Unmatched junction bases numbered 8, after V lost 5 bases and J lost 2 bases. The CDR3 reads CASSPREGGHTDTQYF. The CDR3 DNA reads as TGTGCCAGCAGCCCGCGGGAGGGGGGACACACAGATACGCAGTATTTT.

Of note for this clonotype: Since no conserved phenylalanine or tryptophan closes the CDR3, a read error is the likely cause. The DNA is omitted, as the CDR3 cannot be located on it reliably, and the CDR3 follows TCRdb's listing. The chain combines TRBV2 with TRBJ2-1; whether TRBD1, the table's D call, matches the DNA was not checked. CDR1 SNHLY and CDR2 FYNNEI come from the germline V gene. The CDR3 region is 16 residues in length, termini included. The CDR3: CASSRQGSNYGYTFGS.

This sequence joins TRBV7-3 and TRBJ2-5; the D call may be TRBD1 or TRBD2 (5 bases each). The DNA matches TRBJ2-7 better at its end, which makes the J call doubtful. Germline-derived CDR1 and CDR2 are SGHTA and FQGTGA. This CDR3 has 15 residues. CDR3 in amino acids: CASSRDGAHSYEQYF. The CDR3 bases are TGTGCCAGCAGCCGGGACGGGGCCCACTCTTACGAGCAGTACTTC.

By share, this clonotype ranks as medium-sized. The CDR3 nucleotides are TGTGCCACTAAGGCAGGGATCTACAATGAGCAGTTCTTC. This gives the protein CATKAGIYNEQFF. V usage is TRBV7-8 and J usage is TRBJ2-1; D perhaps matches TRBD1 (5 bases). V shed 10 bases and J shed 3 bases, with 13 bases lying between them. Germline CDR1 SGHVS, CDR2 FQNEAQ. This CDR3 is 13 amino acids long.

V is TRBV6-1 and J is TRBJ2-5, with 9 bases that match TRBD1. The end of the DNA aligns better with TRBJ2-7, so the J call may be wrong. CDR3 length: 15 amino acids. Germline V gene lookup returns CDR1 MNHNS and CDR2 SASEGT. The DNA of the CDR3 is TGTGCCAGCAGTTCCACCGGGACAGGGTGGTACGAGCAGTACTTC. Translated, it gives CASSSTGTGWYEQYF.

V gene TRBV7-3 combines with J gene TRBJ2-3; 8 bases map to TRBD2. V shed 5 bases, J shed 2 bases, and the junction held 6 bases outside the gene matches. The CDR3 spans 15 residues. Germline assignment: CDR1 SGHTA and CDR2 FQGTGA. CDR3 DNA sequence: TGTGCCAGCAGCCGGCTAGCGGGCTACACAGATACGCAGTATTTT. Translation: CASSRLAGYTDTQYF.